Listed here are 5 T cell receptor beta chains from one sample, sequenced in a study of control samples from healthy donors and cancer patients. Measured with immunoSEQ multiplex PCR; TCRdb has only the in-frame clones, and not every one. The data contain about 60,000 clones, approximately 85% of them singletons. Sequenced sample: blood. Every receptor here comes from a man between 35 and 55 years old in good health.

The V and J genes are TRBV9 and TRBJ2-2; D is undetermined. This CDR3 spans 14 amino acids. The germline V and J ends were trimmed by 4 bases and 6 bases, with 13 bases remaining between them. Germline V gives CDR1 SGDLS, CDR2 YYNGEE. CDR3 region: CASSPAQLAGELFF. The CDR3, as DNA: TGTGCCAGCAGCCCAGCCCAGCTCGCCGGGGAGCTGTTTTTT. Together with reference TRBV9 and TRBJ2-2, the CDR3 gives the full variable domain: DSGVTQTPKHLITATGQRVTLRCSPRSGDLSVYWYQQSLDQGLQFLIQYYNGEERAKGNILERFSAQQFPDLHSELNLSSLELGDSALYFCASSPAQLAGELFFGEGSRLTVL.

The chain couples TRBV11-3 to TRBJ1-1; D not certain. The V end lost 2 bases, the J end lost 5 bases, and 15 bases lay between the germline ends. From germline, CDR1 is SGHNT and CDR2 YENEEA. The CDR3 consists of 15 residues. This CDR3 reads CASSLTGGFWTEAFF. The CDR3, as DNA: TGTGCCAGCAGCTTAACGGGAGGGTTTTGGACTGAAGCTTTCTTT.

This chain links TRBV6-2 or TRBV6-3 with TRBJ1-4, with a tentative D call TRBD1 (6 bases). The V and J ends lost 5 bases and 8 bases respectively, with 15 bases between them. The CDR3 covers 14 residues. The germline CDR1 and CDR2 sequences are MNHEY and SVGEGT. CDR3 protein: CASSIQGRLEKLFF. CDR3 DNA: TGTGCCAGCAGTATACAGGGCCGCCTCGAAAAACTGTTTTTT.

In nucleotides, the CDR3 is TGTGCCAGCAGTGACCCGGGGACAGGTCTTTCCTACGAGCAGTACTTC. This sequence encodes CASSDPGTGLSYEQYF. The chain joins TRBV6-2 or TRBV6-3 to TRBJ2-7; 8 bases are shared with TRBD1. The CDR3 is 16 amino acids. With V trimmed by 5 bases and J by 1 base, 10 bases remained unmatched. Germline V gene lookup returns CDR1 MNHEY and CDR2 SVGEGT.

The chain carries TRBV7-9 and TRBJ1-1; 7 bases align to TRBD1. The CDR3 consists of 12 residues. After removal of 7 bases from V and 8 bases from J, the junction contained 7 bases not matched to a gene. The germline gives CDR1 SEHNR, CDR2 FQNEAQ (reference sequence). The CDR3 bases are TGTGCCAGCACCCCCGACAGGGTCGAAGCTTTCTTT. This codes for CASTPDRVEAFF.